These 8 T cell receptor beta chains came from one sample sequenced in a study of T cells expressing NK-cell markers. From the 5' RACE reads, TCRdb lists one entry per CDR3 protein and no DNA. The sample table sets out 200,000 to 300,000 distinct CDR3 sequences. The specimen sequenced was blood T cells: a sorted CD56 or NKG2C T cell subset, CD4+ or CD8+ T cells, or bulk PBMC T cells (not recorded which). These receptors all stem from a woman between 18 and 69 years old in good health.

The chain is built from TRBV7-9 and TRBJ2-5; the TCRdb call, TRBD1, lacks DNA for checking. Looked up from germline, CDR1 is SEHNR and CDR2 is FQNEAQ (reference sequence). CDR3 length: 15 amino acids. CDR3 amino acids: CASSLEQGAEETQYF.

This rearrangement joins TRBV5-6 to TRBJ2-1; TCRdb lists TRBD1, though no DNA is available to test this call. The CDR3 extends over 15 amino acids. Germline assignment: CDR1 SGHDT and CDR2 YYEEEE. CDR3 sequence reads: CASSSKRAGGNEQFF.

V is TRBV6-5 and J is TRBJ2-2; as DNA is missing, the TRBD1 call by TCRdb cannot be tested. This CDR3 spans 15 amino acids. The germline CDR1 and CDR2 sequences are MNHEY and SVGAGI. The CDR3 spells CASSYAGGRTGELFF.

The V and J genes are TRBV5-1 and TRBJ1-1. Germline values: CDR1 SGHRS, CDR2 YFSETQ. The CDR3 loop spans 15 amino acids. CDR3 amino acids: CASSPWAVMNTEAFF. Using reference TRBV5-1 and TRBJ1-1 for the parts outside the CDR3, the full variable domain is KAGVTQTPRYLIKTRGQQVTLSCSPISGHRSVSWYQQTPGQGLQFLFEYFSETQRNKGNFPGRFSGRQFSNSRSEMNVSTLELGDSALYLCASSPWAVMNTEAFFGQGTRLTVV.

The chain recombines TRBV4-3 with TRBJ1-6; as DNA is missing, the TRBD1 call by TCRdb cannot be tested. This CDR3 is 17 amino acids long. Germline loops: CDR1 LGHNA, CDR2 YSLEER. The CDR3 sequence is CASSQEGGGTYNSPLHF.

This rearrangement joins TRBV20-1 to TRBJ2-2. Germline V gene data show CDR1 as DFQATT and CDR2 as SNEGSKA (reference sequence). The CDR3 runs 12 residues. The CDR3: CSARAQAGELFF.

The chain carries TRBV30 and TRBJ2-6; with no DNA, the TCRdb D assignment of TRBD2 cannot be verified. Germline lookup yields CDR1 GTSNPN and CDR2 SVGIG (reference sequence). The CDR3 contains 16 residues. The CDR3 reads CAWAPLWAAGANVLTF. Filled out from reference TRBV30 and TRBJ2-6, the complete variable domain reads SQTIHQWPATLVQPVGSPLSLECTVEGTSNPNLYWYRQAAGRGLQLLFYSVGIGQISSEVPQNLSASRPQDRQFILSSKKLLLSDSGFYLCAWAPLWAAGANVLTFGAGSRLTVL.

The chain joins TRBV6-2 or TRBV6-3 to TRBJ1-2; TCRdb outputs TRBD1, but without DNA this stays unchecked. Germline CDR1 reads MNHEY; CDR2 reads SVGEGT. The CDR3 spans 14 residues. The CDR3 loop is CASTIAGINYGYTF.